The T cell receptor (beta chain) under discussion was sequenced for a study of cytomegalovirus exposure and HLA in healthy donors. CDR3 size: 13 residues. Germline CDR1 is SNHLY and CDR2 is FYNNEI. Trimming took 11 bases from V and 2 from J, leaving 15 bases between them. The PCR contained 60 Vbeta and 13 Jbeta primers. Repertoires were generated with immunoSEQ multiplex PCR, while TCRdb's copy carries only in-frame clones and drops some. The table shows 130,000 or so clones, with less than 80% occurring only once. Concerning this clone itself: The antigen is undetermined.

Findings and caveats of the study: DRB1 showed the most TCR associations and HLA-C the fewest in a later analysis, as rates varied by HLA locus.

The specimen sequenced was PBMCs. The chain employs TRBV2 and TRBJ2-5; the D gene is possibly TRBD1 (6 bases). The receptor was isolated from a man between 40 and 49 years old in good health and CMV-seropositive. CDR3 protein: CAGGQNLQETQYF. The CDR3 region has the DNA TGTGCCGGAGGACAGAACTTACAAGAGACCCAGTACTTC.